These T cell receptor beta chains were read from a single sample in a study of beta chain features in type 1 diabetes. Measured with immunoSEQ multiplex PCR; TCRdb has only the in-frame clones, and not every one. The sample holds roughly 140,000 clones, 10% to 13% seen once. Material: central memory CD4+ T cells from blood. The receptors derive from a man aged 25 to 40 with type 1 diabetes. Both conserved end residues are part of each CDR3. D genes are given only for firm matches. The listing skips clone size in some rows; elsewhere it reads once, few, many or a size class.

V	size	J	D	CDR3	DNA
TRBV6-5	.	TRBJ1-2	.	CASSYSWGVHGYTF	TGTGCCAGCAGTTACTCTTGGGGGGTACATGGCTACACCTTC
TRBV5-1	few	TRBJ2-6	.	CASSLEGGANVLTF	TGCGCCAGCAGCTTAGAGGGTGGGGCCAACGTCCTGACTTTC
TRBV28	few	TRBJ2-5	.	CASKLGLRMTQYF	TGTGCCAGCAAGCTGGGACTCCGTATGACCCAGTACTTC
TRBV6-5	.	TRBJ2-7	.	CASSWQGGNYEQYF	TGTGCCAGCAGTTGGCAGGGGGGAAACTACGAGCAGTACTTC
TRBV29-1	.	TRBJ2-1	TRBD2	CSVGGSSVAYNEQFF	TGCAGCGTCGGGGGGTCAAGCGTGGCCTACAATGAGCAGTTCTTC
TRBV7-2	few	TRBJ1-2	TRBD1	CASSPTGDGYGYTF	TGTGCCAGCAGCCCTACAGGGGATGGGTATGGCTACACCTTC
TRBV20-1	few	TRBJ2-7	.	CSAGDSYEQYF	TGCAGTGCGGGCGACAGCTACGAGCAGTACTTC
TRBV4-2	few	TRBJ2-7	TRBD2	CASRSTSGSAYEQYF	TGTGCCAGCAGGAGTACTAGCGGGAGTGCCTACGAGCAGTACTTC
TRBV28	.	TRBJ1-5	.	CASIVQGNGQPQHF	TGTGCCAGCATAGTCCAGGGGAATGGTCAGCCCCAGCATTTT
TRBV6-5	.	TRBJ2-7	TRBD2	CASSYDSGKAQYF	TGTGCCAGCAGTTACGATAGCGGGAAGGCGCAGTACTTC
TRBV4-2	.	TRBJ2-1	TRBD1	CASSQADRGLNNEQFF	TGTGCCAGCAGCCAGGCCGACAGGGGTCTGAACAATGAGCAGTTCTTC
TRBV28	few	TRBJ2-3	TRBD1	CASRGTGATDTQYF	TGTGCCAGCAGGGGGACAGGGGCGACAGATACGCAGTATTTT
TRBV6-6	few	TRBJ2-1	.	CASSYMREQFF	TGTGCCAGCAGTTACATGCGTGAGCAGTTCTTC
TRBV7-9	few	TRBJ1-2	.	CASSFESMNPGYTF	TGTGCCAGCAGCTTTGAGTCCATGAACCCTGGCTACACCTTC
TRBV9	few	TRBJ2-1	TRBD2	CASSATSGRYNEQFF	TGTGCCAGCAGCGCCACTAGCGGGAGATACAATGAGCAGTTCTTC
TRBV25-1	.	TRBJ2-4	TRBD1	CASSETTGAAKNIQYF	TGTGCCAGCAGTGAGACGACAGGGGCAGCCAAAAACATTCAGTACTTC
TRBV11-2	few	TRBJ2-6	.	CASSAQGSGANVLTF	TGTGCCAGCAGCGCCCAGGGCTCCGGGGCCAACGTCCTGACTTTC
TRBV20-1	few	TRBJ2-3	.	CSAPRGNTQYF	TGCAGTGCTCCACGAGGGAATACGCAGTATTTT
TRBV7-2	.	TRBJ2-5	.	CASSLDRGETQYF	TGTGCCAGCAGCTTAGATCGGGGGGAGACCCAGTACTTC
TRBV14	few	TRBJ2-7	TRBD2	CASSRGSSGAYEQYF	TGTGCCAGCAGCCGGGGGTCTAGCGGAGCTTACGAGCAGTACTTC
TRBV29-1	.	TRBJ2-1	TRBD1	CSVGGTGNEQFF	TGCAGCGTTGGGGGGACAGGGAATGAGCAGTTCTTC
TRBV28	few	TRBJ2-1	TRBD2	CASLSSGGYNEQFF	TGTGCCAGCCTATCTAGCGGGGGATACAATGAGCAGTTCTTC
TRBV5-6	.	TRBJ2-7	TRBD1	CASSWGGQGDTYEQYF	TGTGCCAGCAGCTGGGGGGGACAGGGTGACACCTACGAGCAGTACTTC
TRBV29-1	few	TRBJ2-4	TRBD1	CSVATRDRKNIQYF	TGCAGCGTAGCTACCCGGGACAGAAAAAACATTCAGTACTTC
TRBV6-6	few	TRBJ2-5	.	CASSYDSGSGETQYF	TGTGCCAGCAGTTACGATTCCGGGAGTGGGGAGACCCAGTACTTC
TRBV5-1	.	TRBJ1-5	TRBD1	CASRQGTSQPQHF	TGCGCCAGTCGACAGGGTACGAGTCAGCCCCAGCATTTT
TRBV11-2	few	TRBJ2-7	.	CASSLMRVSYEQYF	TGTGCCAGCAGCTTAATGAGGGTCTCCTACGAGCAGTACTTC
TRBV5-1	.	TRBJ1-5	.	CASSFDTNQPQHF	TGCGCCAGCAGCTTTGACACCAATCAGCCCCAGCATTTT
TRBV16	.	TRBJ2-7	.	CASSQFAGQYEQYF	TGTGCCAGCAGCCAATTTGCAGGGCAATACGAGCAGTACTTC
TRBV27	.	TRBJ2-4	.	CASSFSSSRAKNIQYF	TGTGCCAGCAGCTTTAGCTCGTCTCGGGCCAAAAACATTCAGTACTTC
TRBV6-5	.	TRBJ2-7	.	CASSYLQGEQYF	TGTGCCAGCAGTTACTTACAGGGTGAGCAGTACTTC
TRBV5-4	.	TRBJ2-3	.	CASRDAGGDTQYF	TGTGCCAGCAGGGACGCCGGGGGAGATACGCAGTATTTT
TRBV28	.	TRBJ2-7	TRBD2	CASSSPGRVGQYF	TGTGCCAGCAGCTCGCCGGGGAGGGTGGGGCAGTACTTC
TRBV5-6	many	TRBJ2-5	.	CASSLLAEAQYF	TGTGCCAGCAGCTTGCTGGCTGAGGCCCAGTACTTC
TRBV13	few	TRBJ2-3	TRBD2	CASSLGAGGADTQYF	TGTGCCAGCAGCTTGGGTGCGGGAGGGGCAGATACGCAGTATTTT
TRBV7-2	.	TRBJ1-5	TRBD1	CASSPRTGNNQPQHF	TGTGCCAGCAGCCCCCGGACAGGGAATAATCAGCCCCAGCATTTT
TRBV5-4	.	TRBJ2-3	.	CASSLAERTTTDTQYF	TGTGCCAGCAGCTTGGCCGAGCGGACGACCACAGATACGCAGTATTTT
TRBV6-6	.	TRBJ2-7	TRBD1	CASSSSGTGQYF	TGTGCCAGCAGTTCGTCCGGGACAGGGCAGTACTTC
TRBV5-4	few	TRBJ2-1	.	CASSEGGERPEQFF	TGTGCCAGCAGCGAGGGTGGAGAGCGGCCTGAGCAGTTCTTC
TRBV15	.	TRBJ2-1	TRBD2	CATSTRLAGAVNEQFF	TGTGCCACCAGCACCAGACTAGCGGGAGCGGTGAATGAGCAGTTCTTC
TRBV28	many	TRBJ2-7	TRBD2	CASSLGTRNYEQYF	TGTGCCAGCAGTTTAGGGACTAGGAATTACGAGCAGTACTTC
TRBV6-5	.	TRBJ2-7	TRBD1	CASSRGNEQYF	TGTGCCAGCAGCAGGGGGAACGAGCAGTACTTC